Given below is one T cell receptor beta chain in context. The antigen remains undetermined. The entry originates in a study of cytomegalovirus exposure and HLA in healthy donors. Study-wide points: Reports indicate that TCR beta sequences accurately predicted the HLA-A and HLA-B alleles of most subjects.

V shed 6 bases and J 4 bases; nucleotides not matched to a gene: 3. The CDR3 is 13 residues long. Germline V gives CDR1 SGHDN, CDR2 FVKESK. Primers included in the PCR were 60 Vbeta and 13 Jbeta primers. TCRdb's table, derived via immunoSEQ multiplex PCR, lists solely in-frame clones and lacks some. The data show approximately 100,000 clones, around 86% seen once. The genes are TRBV14 and TRBJ2-3; 8 bases map to TRBD2. Input material: PBMCs. This sequence was found in a woman in her 30s in good health and CMV-seronegative. CDR3 sequence (DNA): TGTGCCAGCAGGCGAGCGGGAGCAGATACGCAGTATTTT. This codes for CASRRAGADTQYF. The complete variable domain, with remaining parts taken from reference TRBV14 and TRBJ2-3, reads EAGVTQFPSHSVIEKGQTVTLRCDPISGHDNLYWYRRVMGKEIKFLLHFVKESKQDESGMPNNRFLAERTGGTYSTLKVQPAELEDSGVYFCASRRAGADTQYFGPGTRLTVL.